This TCR beta chain was documented in a study of cytomegalovirus exposure and HLA in healthy donors. Study findings and constraints: The study labeled fewer than 200 TCR beta chains cytomegalovirus-associated. Follow-up analysis later connected one missense variant in DCLRE1C with trimming of TCR beta V- and J-genes.

Germline CDR1 reads MDHEN; CDR2 reads SYDVKM. Trimming removed 3 bases from V and 10 bases from J, with 16 bases in between. There are 14 residues in the CDR3. It was with 60 Vbeta and 13 Jbeta primers that the PCR ran. This table comes from immunoSEQ multiplex PCR, and its TCRdb copy is limited to in-frame clones, with some not included. The sample shows 180,000 or so clones, 65% to 90% of them seen only once. In its sample, this clone was seen a few times. Antigen: not known. The source material was PBMCs. The V gene is TRBV28, the J gene TRBJ1-5, with D possibly matching TRBD1 (5 bases). The sequence came from a woman aged 30 to 39 in good health and CMV-seronegative. This CDR3 reads CASSFNLRGGPQHF. CDR3 bases: TGTGCCAGCAGTTTTAACCTCCGGGGGGGACCCCAGCATTTT.